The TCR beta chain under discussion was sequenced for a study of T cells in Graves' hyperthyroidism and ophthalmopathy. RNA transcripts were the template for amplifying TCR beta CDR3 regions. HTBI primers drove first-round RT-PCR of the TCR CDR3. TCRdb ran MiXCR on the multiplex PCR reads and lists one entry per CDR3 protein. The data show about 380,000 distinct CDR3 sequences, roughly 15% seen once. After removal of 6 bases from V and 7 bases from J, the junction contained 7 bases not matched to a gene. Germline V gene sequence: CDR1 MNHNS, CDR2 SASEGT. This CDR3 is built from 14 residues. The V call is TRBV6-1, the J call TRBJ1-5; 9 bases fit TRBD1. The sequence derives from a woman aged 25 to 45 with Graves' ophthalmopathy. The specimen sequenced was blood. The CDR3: CASRAQGARQPQHF. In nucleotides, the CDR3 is TGTGCCAGCAGAGCACAGGGGGCGAGGCAGCCCCAGCATTTT.